This note documents a single TCR beta chain sequence. This sample stems from a study of somatic mutations in cytotoxic T cells in rheumatoid arthritis. J was trimmed by 5 bases and V by 3 bases; bases with no gene match: 1. There are 14 residues in the CDR3. The V gene's germline CDR1 is SGHDT and CDR2 YYEEEE. The data were produced by immunoSEQ multiplex PCR, yet TCRdb's version contains in-frame clones alone and is incomplete. This table has about 4,700 clones, 65% to 85% appearing once. This chain links TRBV5-6 with TRBJ1-6, with 8 nucleotides matching TRBD1. The source material was CD8+ T cells sorted from blood. The sequence came from a man between 65 and 85 years old with rheumatoid arthritis. As DNA, the CDR3 is TGTGCCAGCAGCTGGGGACAGGATAATTCACCCCTCCACTTT. It codes for CASSWGQDNSPLHF.